A selection of T cell receptor beta chains follows, all from one sample in a study of cytomegalovirus exposure and HLA in healthy donors. Repertoires were generated with immunoSEQ multiplex PCR, while TCRdb's copy carries only in-frame clones and drops some. Among some 200,000 clones, approximately 84% were seen once, and the ten largest hold less than 4.5%. The sequencing input was PBMCs. These receptors all stem from a man in his forties or fifties in good health and CMV-seronegative. CDR3s include the opening cysteine and the closing phenylalanine or tryptophan. D genes are given only for firm matches. A clone size is listed for some rows: how often the clone was seen (once, few, many), or a class if it is expanded.

J gene: TRBJ2-2; D gene: -; clone size: -; V gene: TRBV4-1; CDR3 DNA: TGCGCCAGCAAGGAGTCCTCGGCCGGGGAGCTGTTTTTT; CDR3 protein: CASKESSAGELFF
J gene: TRBJ1-1; D gene: TRBD1; clone size: -; V gene: TRBV6-6; CDR3 DNA: TGTGCCAGCAGTCCCGGAGGGACAGGGAACACTGAAGCTTTCTTT; CDR3 protein: CASSPGGTGNTEAFF
J gene: TRBJ1-2; D gene: TRBD1; clone size: many; V gene: TRBV19; CDR3 DNA: TGTGCCAGTAGTTACACCTTGACAGGGATGGAAGTAGGCTACACCTTC; CDR3 protein: CASSYTLTGMEVGYTF
J gene: TRBJ1-2; D gene: -; clone size: -; V gene: TRBV27; CDR3 DNA: TGTGCTAGCAGTTCGAAGGGGAACTATGGCTACACCTTC; CDR3 protein: CASSSKGNYGYTF
J gene: TRBJ2-5; D gene: TRBD1; clone size: -; V gene: TRBV20-1; CDR3 DNA: TGCAGTGCTGGACAGGGCATACAGTACTTC; CDR3 protein: CSAGQGIQYF
J gene: TRBJ1-6; D gene: TRBD1; clone size: -; V gene: TRBV19; CDR3 DNA: TGTGCCAGTAGTATCAGGGGGGATTCACCCCTCCACTTT; CDR3 protein: CASSIRGDSPLHF
J gene: TRBJ1-5; D gene: -; clone size: -; V gene: TRBV19; CDR3 DNA: TGTGCCAGTAGTATAACAGGGACAAGTCAGCCCCAGCATTTT; CDR3 protein: CASSITGTSQPQHF
J gene: TRBJ1-2; D gene: -; clone size: -; V gene: TRBV28; CDR3 DNA: TGTGCCAGCAGTTTAACTCAGGGCGCCCGGTATGGCTACACCTTC; CDR3 protein: CASSLTQGARYGYTF
J gene: TRBJ1-2; D gene: -; clone size: -; V gene: TRBV12-2; CDR3 DNA: TGTGCAAGTCGCTTAGCGGTGGAGGGAGGGCTTGGCTACACCTTC; CDR3 protein: CASRLAVEGGLGYTF
J gene: TRBJ1-3; D gene: TRBD1; clone size: -; V gene: TRBV7-9; CDR3 DNA: TGTGCCAGCAGCCGTAGGACAGGGGCATCTGGAAACACCATATATTTT; CDR3 protein: CASSRRTGASGNTIYF
J gene: TRBJ1-5; D gene: -; clone size: -; V gene: TRBV5-8; CDR3 DNA: TGTGCCAGCAGCGTGGCGGACAGCAGGGTGAGACAGCCCCAGCATTTT; CDR3 protein: CASSVADSRVRQPQHF
J gene: TRBJ1-6; D gene: TRBD1; clone size: once; V gene: TRBV2; CDR3 DNA: TGTGCCAGCACCCCGGGACAGGGGAATTCACCCCTCCACTTT; CDR3 protein: CASTPGQGNSPLHF
J gene: TRBJ1-5; D gene: -; clone size: -; V gene: TRBV9; CDR3 DNA: TGTGCCAGCAGCGTCGGACACTCTAATCAGCCCCAGCATTTT; CDR3 protein: CASSVGHSNQPQHF
J gene: TRBJ1-4; D gene: TRBD1; clone size: -; V gene: TRBV6-1; CDR3 DNA: TGTGCCGGCGGACAGGGGGTAAATGAAAAACTGTTTTTT; CDR3 protein: CAGGQGVNEKLFF
J gene: TRBJ2-6; D gene: -; clone size: -; V gene: TRBV7-3; CDR3 DNA: TGTGCCAGCAGCTTAGGCGGGTCTGGGGCCAACGTCCTGACTTTC; CDR3 protein: CASSLGGSGANVLTF
J gene: TRBJ1-5; D gene: TRBD1; clone size: once; V gene: TRBV27; CDR3 DNA: TGTGCCAGCAGTATAGGCAGGGGGTATAGCAATCAGCCCCAGCATTTT; CDR3 protein: CASSIGRGYSNQPQHF
J gene: TRBJ2-5; D gene: -; clone size: -; V gene: TRBV27; CDR3 DNA: TGTGCCAGCAGTCTTCAGAAATCCGGGGAGACCCAGTACTTC; CDR3 protein: CASSLQKSGETQYF
J gene: TRBJ1-6; D gene: -; clone size: -; V gene: TRBV21-1; CDR3 DNA: TGTGCCAGCACCGCTAGGATAGAACAGGGGATGTTGTACTCACCCCTCCACTTT; CDR3 protein: CASTARIEQGMLYSPLHF
J gene: TRBJ1-1; D gene: TRBD1; clone size: -; V gene: TRBV18; CDR3 DNA: TGTGCCAGCTCCCAAACCCTAAGGGACAGGGGGACTGAAGCTTTCTTT; CDR3 protein: CASSQTLRDRGTEAFF
J gene: TRBJ2-1; D gene: TRBD2; clone size: -; V gene: TRBV12-5; CDR3 DNA: TGTGCTAGTGGGCCGGACTTTGTAGCGGGGGGGCCCGGATTATACAATGAGCAGTTCTTC; CDR3 protein: CASGPDFVAGGPGLYNEQFF
J gene: TRBJ2-1; D gene: TRBD1; clone size: -; V gene: TRBV4-1; CDR3 DNA: TGCGCCAGCAGCCAACTCCGGGACAGGGGAAGCGAGCAGTTCTTC; CDR3 protein: CASSQLRDRGSEQFF
J gene: TRBJ1-1; D gene: -; clone size: -; V gene: TRBV10-2; CDR3 DNA: TGCGCCAGCAGAATCCGGGAGCCTGGGACTGAAGCTTTCTTT; CDR3 protein: CASRIREPGTEAFF
J gene: TRBJ2-7; D gene: -; clone size: -; V gene: TRBV19; CDR3 DNA: TGTGCCAGTAGTATGCGCTCGGGATCCATCTACGAGCAGTACTTC; CDR3 protein: CASSMRSGSIYEQYF
J gene: TRBJ1-5; D gene: -; clone size: -; V gene: TRBV4-3; CDR3 DNA: TGCGCCAGCAGCCATGGACTTGAACGGGGTCAGCCCCAGCATTTT; CDR3 protein: CASSHGLERGQPQHF
J gene: TRBJ2-5; D gene: TRBD2; clone size: few; V gene: TRBV15; CDR3 DNA: TGTGCCACCAGCAGAGATTACGGGGGGAACGGAGAGACCCAGTACTTC; CDR3 protein: CATSRDYGGNGETQYF
J gene: TRBJ2-1; D gene: -; clone size: -; V gene: TRBV5-1; CDR3 DNA: TGCGCCAGCAGCTACGAGGGGGGGAGCAATGAGCAGTTCTTC; CDR3 protein: CASSYEGGSNEQFF
J gene: TRBJ1-3; D gene: TRBD1; clone size: -; V gene: TRBV15; CDR3 DNA: TGTGCCACCAGCAAGGGGACAGGGGGGCCTGGAAACACCATATATTTT; CDR3 protein: CATSKGTGGPGNTIYF
J gene: TRBJ2-3; D gene: TRBD2; clone size: -; V gene: TRBV5-1; CDR3 DNA: TGCGCCAGCTTCCAGGGACTAATAACAGATACGCAGTATTTT; CDR3 protein: CASFQGLITDTQYF
J gene: TRBJ2-5; D gene: -; clone size: -; V gene: TRBV18; CDR3 DNA: TGTGCCAGCTCACCAGCTCGGGGGGAGACCCAGTACTTC; CDR3 protein: CASSPARGETQYF
J gene: TRBJ1-2; D gene: TRBD1; clone size: -; V gene: TRBV10-3; CDR3 DNA: TGTGCCATCAGCGGGACAGGGGGCAATGGCTACACCTTC; CDR3 protein: CAISGTGGNGYTF
J gene: TRBJ2-1; D gene: -; clone size: -; V gene: TRBV30; CDR3 DNA: TGTGCCTGGAACGCCGCGAGCTCCTACAATGAGCAGTTCTTC; CDR3 protein: CAWNAASSYNEQFF
J gene: TRBJ1-5; D gene: -; clone size: once; V gene: TRBV9; CDR3 DNA: TGTGCCAGCAGCGCTCAGGGAACTAGCAATCAGCCCCAGCATTTT; CDR3 protein: CASSAQGTSNQPQHF
J gene: TRBJ2-1; D gene: -; clone size: -; V gene: TRBV4-3; CDR3 DNA: TGCGCCAGCAGCCCGACGTGGGCTAGCGACTACAATGAGCAGTTCTTC; CDR3 protein: CASSPTWASDYNEQFF
J gene: TRBJ1-1; D gene: -; clone size: -; V gene: TRBV5-1; CDR3 DNA: TGCGCCAGCAGCTTCGGGAGGGCAACTGAAGCTTTCTTT; CDR3 protein: CASSFGRATEAFF
J gene: TRBJ2-7; D gene: TRBD2; clone size: -; V gene: TRBV11-2; CDR3 DNA: TGTGCCAGCAGCTCCCGACTAGCGGGGGGCTACGAGCAGTACTTC; CDR3 protein: CASSSRLAGGYEQYF
J gene: TRBJ1-2; D gene: TRBD1; clone size: once; V gene: TRBV7-2; CDR3 DNA: TGTGCCAGCAGCCCCGGGACAGGGTGGGGCTACACCTTC; CDR3 protein: CASSPGTGWGYTF
J gene: TRBJ1-2; D gene: -; clone size: -; V gene: TRBV5-1; CDR3 DNA: TGCGCCAGCAGCTTGGTGGCAGAAGCTAACTATGGCTACACCTTC; CDR3 protein: CASSLVAEANYGYTF
J gene: TRBJ2-3; D gene: TRBD1; clone size: -; V gene: TRBV18; CDR3 DNA: TGTGCCAGCTCAGCCCCGGGACAGGGGGCTAGCACAGATACGCAGTATTTT; CDR3 protein: CASSAPGQGASTDTQYF
J gene: TRBJ1-1; D gene: -; clone size: -; V gene: TRBV18; CDR3 DNA: TGTGCCAGCTCACCAACCCAGGAGGCTGAAGCTTTCTTT; CDR3 protein: CASSPTQEAEAFF
J gene: TRBJ2-1; D gene: TRBD1; clone size: -; V gene: TRBV11-2; CDR3 DNA: TGTGCCAGCAGCTGGACAGGGGACCTGCAGTTCTTC; CDR3 protein: CASSWTGDLQFF
J gene: TRBJ2-2; D gene: -; clone size: -; V gene: TRBV7-2; CDR3 DNA: TGTGCCAGCAGCTCAACCGGGACGAACACCGGGGAGCTGTTTTTT; CDR3 protein: CASSSTGTNTGELFF
J gene: TRBJ2-7; D gene: -; clone size: -; V gene: TRBV2; CDR3 DNA: TGTGCCAGCAGTGAAGCATTCAGGGTCGAGCAGTACTTC; CDR3 protein: CASSEAFRVEQYF
J gene: TRBJ2-5; D gene: TRBD2; clone size: -; V gene: TRBV9; CDR3 DNA: TGTGCCAGCAGCGCTAGCGGGGGGCGCGGAGAGACCCAGTACTTC; CDR3 protein: CASSASGGRGETQYF
J gene: TRBJ1-2; D gene: -; clone size: -; V gene: TRBV19; CDR3 DNA: TGTGCCACTAAGAGGTACCCCTCCTTGGGACGCGGGAAACCCAACTATGGCTACACCTTC; CDR3 protein: CATKRYPSLGRGKPNYGYTF
J gene: TRBJ2-1; D gene: TRBD1; clone size: -; V gene: TRBV4-3; CDR3 DNA: TGCGCCAGCAGCCAAGATCCTGGACAGGGGGCTGGTTCCTACAATGAGCAGTTCTTC; CDR3 protein: CASSQDPGQGAGSYNEQFF
J gene: TRBJ2-5; D gene: TRBD1; clone size: -; V gene: TRBV9; CDR3 DNA: TGTGCCAGCAGCCCCCAGGGGGCGCCTCTGGGAGAGCAGTACTTC; CDR3 protein: CASSPQGAPLGEQYF
J gene: TRBJ1-1; D gene: -; clone size: -; V gene: TRBV2; CDR3 DNA: TGTGCCAGCAGTCTCAGGGTTATGAACACTGAAGCTTTCTTT; CDR3 protein: CASSLRVMNTEAFF
J gene: TRBJ2-7; D gene: TRBD2; clone size: -; V gene: TRBV5-5; CDR3 DNA: TGTGCCAGCTCGGGGGGGGATCCCTACGAGCAGTACTTC; CDR3 protein: CASSGGDPYEQYF